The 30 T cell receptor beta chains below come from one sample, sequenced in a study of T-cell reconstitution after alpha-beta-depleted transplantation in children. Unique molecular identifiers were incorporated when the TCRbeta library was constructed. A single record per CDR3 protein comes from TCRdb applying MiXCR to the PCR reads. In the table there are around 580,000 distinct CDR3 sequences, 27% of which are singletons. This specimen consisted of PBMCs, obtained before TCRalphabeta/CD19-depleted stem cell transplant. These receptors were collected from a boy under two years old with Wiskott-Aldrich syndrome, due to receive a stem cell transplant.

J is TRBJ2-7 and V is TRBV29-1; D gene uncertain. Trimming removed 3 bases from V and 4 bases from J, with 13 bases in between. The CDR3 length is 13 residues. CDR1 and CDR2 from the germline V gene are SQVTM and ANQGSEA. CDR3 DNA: TGCAGCGTTGACCCTTGTCAGAGATACGAGCAGTACTTC. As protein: CSVDPCQRYEQYF.

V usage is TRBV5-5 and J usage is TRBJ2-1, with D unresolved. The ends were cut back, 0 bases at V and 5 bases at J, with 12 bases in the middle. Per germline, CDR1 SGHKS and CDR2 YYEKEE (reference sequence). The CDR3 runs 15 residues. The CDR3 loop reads CASSLGITQNNEQFF. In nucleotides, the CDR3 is TGTGCCAGCAGCTTGGGGATTACGCAGAACAATGAGCAGTTCTTC. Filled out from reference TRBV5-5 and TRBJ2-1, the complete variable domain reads DAGVTQSPTHLIKTRGQQVTLRCSPISGHKSVSWYQQVLGQGPQFIFQYYEKEERGRGNFPDRFSARQFPNYSSELNVNALLLGDSALYLCASSLGITQNNEQFFGPGTRLTVL.

CDR3 amino acids: CSAHRLAGITAAYEQYF. Here the CDR3 DNA reads TGCAGTGCGCATCGACTAGCGGGGATCACCGCGGCCTACGAGCAGTACTTC. V usage is TRBV20-1 and J usage is TRBJ2-7; TRBD2 aligns across 11 bases. The CDR3 is 17 amino acids. V trimming: 6 bases; J trimming: 2 bases; junction bases outside the gene matches: 15. Per germline, CDR1 DFQATT and CDR2 SNEGSKA (reference sequence).

CDR3 region: CASSPLGLAETDPTKNIQYF. The DNA of the CDR3 is TGCGCCAGCAGCCCCCTTGGACTAGCGGAAACGGACCCAACCAAAAACATTCAGTACTTC. This sequence joins TRBV5-1 and TRBJ2-4, with TRBD2 matching 10 bases. V trimming: 4 bases; J trimming: 2 bases; junction bases outside the gene matches: 18. The germline V gene has CDR1 SGHRS and CDR2 YFSETQ. This CDR3 region has 20 residues.

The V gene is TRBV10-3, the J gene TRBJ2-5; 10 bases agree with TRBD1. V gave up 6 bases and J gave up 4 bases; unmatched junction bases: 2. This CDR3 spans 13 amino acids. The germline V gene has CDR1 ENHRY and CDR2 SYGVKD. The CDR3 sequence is CAISGDRGETQYF. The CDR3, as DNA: TGTGCCATCAGCGGGGACAGGGGAGAGACCCAGTACTTC.

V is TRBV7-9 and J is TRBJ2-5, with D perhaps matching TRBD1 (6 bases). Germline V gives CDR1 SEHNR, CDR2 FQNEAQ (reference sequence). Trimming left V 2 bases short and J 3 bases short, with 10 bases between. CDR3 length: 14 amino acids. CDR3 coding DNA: TGTGCCAGCAGCTTACCCAGGGGAGAAGAGACCCAGTACTTC. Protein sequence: CASSLPRGEETQYF.

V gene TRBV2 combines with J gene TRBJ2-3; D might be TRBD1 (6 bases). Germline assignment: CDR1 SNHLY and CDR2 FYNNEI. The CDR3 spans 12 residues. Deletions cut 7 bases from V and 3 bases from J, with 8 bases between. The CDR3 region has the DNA TGTGCCAGCATAGGGGGTACAGATACGCAGTATTTT. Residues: CASIGGTDTQYF.

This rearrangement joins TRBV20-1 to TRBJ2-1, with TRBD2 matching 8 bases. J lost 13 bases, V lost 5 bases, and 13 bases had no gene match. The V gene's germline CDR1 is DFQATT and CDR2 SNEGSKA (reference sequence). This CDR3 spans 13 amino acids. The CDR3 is CSAPIPAGAKQFF. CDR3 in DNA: TGCAGTGCTCCAATTCCAGCGGGAGCAAAACAGTTCTTC.

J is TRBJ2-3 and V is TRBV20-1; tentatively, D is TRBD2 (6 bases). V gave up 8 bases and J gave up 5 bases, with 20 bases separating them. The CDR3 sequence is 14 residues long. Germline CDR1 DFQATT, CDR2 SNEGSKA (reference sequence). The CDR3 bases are TGCAGTTTGCCCTCAACGGGAGCTCGAGATACGCAGTATTTT. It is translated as CSLPSTGARDTQYF.

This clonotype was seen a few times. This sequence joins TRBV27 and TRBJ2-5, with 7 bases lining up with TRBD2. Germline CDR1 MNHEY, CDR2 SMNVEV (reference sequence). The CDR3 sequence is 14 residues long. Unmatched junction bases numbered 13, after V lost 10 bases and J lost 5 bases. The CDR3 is CATKSAGVAETQYF. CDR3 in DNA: TGTGCCACCAAAAGCGCGGGAGTAGCGGAGACCCAGTACTTC.

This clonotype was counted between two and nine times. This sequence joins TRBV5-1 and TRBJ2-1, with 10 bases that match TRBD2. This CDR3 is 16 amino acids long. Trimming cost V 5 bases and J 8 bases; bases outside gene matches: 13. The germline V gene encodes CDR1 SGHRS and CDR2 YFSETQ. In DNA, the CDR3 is TGCGCCAGCAGGTTGCTGATAAGCGGGAGGGCCGATGAGCAGTTCTTC. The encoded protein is CASRLLISGRADEQFF.

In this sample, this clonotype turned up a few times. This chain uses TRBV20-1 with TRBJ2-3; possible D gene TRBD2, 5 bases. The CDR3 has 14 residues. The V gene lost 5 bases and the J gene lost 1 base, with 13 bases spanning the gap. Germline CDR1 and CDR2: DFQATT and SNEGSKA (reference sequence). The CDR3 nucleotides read TGCAGTGCTCTCCATAGCGAACGCACAGATACGCAGTATTTT. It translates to CSALHSERTDTQYF.

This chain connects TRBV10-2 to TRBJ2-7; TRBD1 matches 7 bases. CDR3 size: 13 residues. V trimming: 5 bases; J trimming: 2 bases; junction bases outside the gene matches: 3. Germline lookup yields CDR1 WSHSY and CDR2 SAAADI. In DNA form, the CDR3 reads TGCGCCAGCAGTAGGGGGCCCACCTACGAGCAGTACTTC. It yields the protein CASSRGPTYEQYF.

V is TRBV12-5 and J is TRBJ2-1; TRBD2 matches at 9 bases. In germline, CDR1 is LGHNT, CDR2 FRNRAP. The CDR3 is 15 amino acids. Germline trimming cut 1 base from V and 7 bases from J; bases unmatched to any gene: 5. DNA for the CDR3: TGTGCTAGTGGTTTGGGGCTAGCGGGGTTAAATGAGCAGTTCTTC. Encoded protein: CASGLGLAGLNEQFF.

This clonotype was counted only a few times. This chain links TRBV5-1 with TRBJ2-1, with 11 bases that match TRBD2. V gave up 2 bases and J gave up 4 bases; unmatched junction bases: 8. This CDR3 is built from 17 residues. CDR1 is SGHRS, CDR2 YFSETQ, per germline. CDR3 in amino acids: CASSFGLAGMKYNEQFF. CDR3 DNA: TGCGCCAGCAGCTTCGGACTAGCGGGCATGAAGTACAATGAGCAGTTCTTC.

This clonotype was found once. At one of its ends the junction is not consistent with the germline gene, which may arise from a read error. Written as DNA, the CDR3 is TGCAGTACTAGAGCTGTTTATGGCTACACCTTC. Protein: CSTRAVYGYTF. This rearrangement joins TRBV20-1 to TRBJ1-2; D uncertain. The CDR3 runs to 11 residues. From germline, CDR1 is DFQATT and CDR2 SNEGSKA (reference sequence).

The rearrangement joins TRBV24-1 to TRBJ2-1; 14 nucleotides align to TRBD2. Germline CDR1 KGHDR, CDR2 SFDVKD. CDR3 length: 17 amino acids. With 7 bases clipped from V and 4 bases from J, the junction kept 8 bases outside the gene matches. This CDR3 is CATSGTSGSTMYNEQFF. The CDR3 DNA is TGTGCCACCAGCGGGACTAGCGGGAGTACCATGTACAATGAGCAGTTCTTC.

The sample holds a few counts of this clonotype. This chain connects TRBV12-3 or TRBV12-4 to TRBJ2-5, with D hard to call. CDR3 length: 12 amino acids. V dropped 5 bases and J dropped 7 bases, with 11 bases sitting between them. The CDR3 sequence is CASSPPGGTQYF. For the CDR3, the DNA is TGTGCCAGCAGTCCGCCGGGTGGGACCCAGTACTTC.

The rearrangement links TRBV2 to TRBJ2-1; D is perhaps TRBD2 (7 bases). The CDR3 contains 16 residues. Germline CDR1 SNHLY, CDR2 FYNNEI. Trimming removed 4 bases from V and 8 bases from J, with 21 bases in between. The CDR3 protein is CASSGPGVGGVYEQFF. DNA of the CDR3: TGTGCCAGCAGTGGCCCCGGGGTAGGGGGGGTCTATGAGCAGTTCTTC.

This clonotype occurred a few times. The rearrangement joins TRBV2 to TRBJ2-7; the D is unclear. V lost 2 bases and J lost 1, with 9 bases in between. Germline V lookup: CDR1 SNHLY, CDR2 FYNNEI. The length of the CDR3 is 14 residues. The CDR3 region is CASSERSISYEQYF. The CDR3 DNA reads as TGTGCCAGCAGTGAAAGGTCTATTTCCTACGAGCAGTACTTC.

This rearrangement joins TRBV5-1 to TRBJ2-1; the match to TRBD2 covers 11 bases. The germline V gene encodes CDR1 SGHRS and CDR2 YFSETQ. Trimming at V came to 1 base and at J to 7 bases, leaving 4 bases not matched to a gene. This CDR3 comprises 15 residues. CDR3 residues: CASSLITSGGNEQFF. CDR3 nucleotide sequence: TGCGCCAGCAGCTTGATTACTAGCGGGGGTAATGAGCAGTTCTTC.

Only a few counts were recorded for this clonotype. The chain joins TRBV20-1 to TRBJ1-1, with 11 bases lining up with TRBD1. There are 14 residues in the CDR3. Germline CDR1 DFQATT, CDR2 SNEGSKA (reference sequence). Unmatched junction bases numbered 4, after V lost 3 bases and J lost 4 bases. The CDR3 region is CSASPGTGGTEAFF. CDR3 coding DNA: TGCAGTGCTAGTCCCGGGACAGGGGGCACTGAAGCTTTCTTT.

The CDR3 DNA reads as TGTGCCAGCAGTTACCTTGACAGGGGGCTGGAAGGCTACACCTTC. This sequence encodes CASSYLDRGLEGYTF. The chain is built from TRBV6-5 and TRBJ1-2, with TRBD1 matching over 10 bases. The V segment lost 2 bases and the J segment 8 bases; nucleotides outside the gene matches: 8. In germline, CDR1 is MNHEY, CDR2 SVGAGI. This CDR3 comprises 15 residues.

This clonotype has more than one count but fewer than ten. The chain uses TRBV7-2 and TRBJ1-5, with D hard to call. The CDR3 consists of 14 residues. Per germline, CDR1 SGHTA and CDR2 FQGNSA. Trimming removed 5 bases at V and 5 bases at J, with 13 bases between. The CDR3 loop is CASSRPGTHQPQHF. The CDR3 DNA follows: TGTGCCAGCAGCCGGCCGGGTACCCATCAGCCCCAGCATTTT.

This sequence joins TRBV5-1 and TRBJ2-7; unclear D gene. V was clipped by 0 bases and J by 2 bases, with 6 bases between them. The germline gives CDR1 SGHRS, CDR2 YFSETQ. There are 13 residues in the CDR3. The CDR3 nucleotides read TGCGCCAGCAGCTTGGGTTTTCCCTACGAGCAGTACTTC. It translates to CASSLGFPYEQYF.

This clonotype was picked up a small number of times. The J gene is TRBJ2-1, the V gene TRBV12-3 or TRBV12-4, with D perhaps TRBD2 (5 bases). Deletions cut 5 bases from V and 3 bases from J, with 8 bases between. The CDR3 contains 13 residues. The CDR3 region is CASSSGNYNEQFF. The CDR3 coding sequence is TGTGCCAGCAGTAGCGGCAACTACAATGAGCAGTTCTTC.

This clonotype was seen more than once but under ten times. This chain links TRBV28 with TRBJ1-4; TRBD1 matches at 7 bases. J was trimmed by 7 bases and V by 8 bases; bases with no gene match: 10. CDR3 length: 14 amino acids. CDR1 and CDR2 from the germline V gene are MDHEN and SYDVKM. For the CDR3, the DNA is TGTGCCAGCGCTGTGACAGGGATAACTGAAAAACTGTTTTTT. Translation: CASAVTGITEKLFF.

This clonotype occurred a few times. This CDR3 is CASSVSRSNTGELFF. CDR3 DNA sequence: TGCGCCAGCAGCGTTAGCAGATCGAACACCGGGGAGCTGTTTTTT. The chain links TRBV5-1 to TRBJ2-2; no firm D call. This CDR3 spans 15 amino acids. Germline lookup yields CDR1 SGHRS and CDR2 YFSETQ. Between the trimmed V and J ends, which lost 4 bases and 0 bases, there was a span of 10 bases.

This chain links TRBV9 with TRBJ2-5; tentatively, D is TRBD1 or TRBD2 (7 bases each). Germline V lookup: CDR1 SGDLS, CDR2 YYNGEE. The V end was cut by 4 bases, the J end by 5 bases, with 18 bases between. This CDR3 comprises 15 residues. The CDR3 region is CASSPWEGASETQYF. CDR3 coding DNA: TGTGCCAGCAGCCCCTGGGAGGGGGCTTCTGAGACCCAGTACTTC.

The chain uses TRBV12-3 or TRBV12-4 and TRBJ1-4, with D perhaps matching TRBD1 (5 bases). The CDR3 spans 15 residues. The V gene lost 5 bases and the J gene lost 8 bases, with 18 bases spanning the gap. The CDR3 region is CASSGAATVGEKLFF. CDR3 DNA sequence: TGTGCCAGCAGTGGAGCCGCGACAGTTGGGGAAAAACTGTTTTTT.